Each of the 13 T cell receptor beta chains below was sequenced from the same sample in a study of technical replicates of blood from a few donors. Produced via immunoSEQ multiplex PCR; TCRdb's table is partial and in-frame only. The top ten clones hold under 0.3% of a sample with 75,000 to 95,000 clones, less than 95% of them seen once. Sequenced material: T cells isolated from PBMCs. Receptor source: a human donor in good health.

This chain joins TRBV13 and TRBJ1-6; D is unclear. Germline CDR1 and CDR2: PRHDT and FYEKMQ (reference sequence). This CDR3 is 13 amino acids long. Trimming took off 5 bases at V and 9 bases at J, with 11 bases between the two ends. CDR3 loop: CASSPGWSSPLHF. The CDR3 coding sequence is TGTGCCAGCAGCCCCGGCTGGAGTTCACCCCTCCACTTT.

DNA of the CDR3: TGCGCCAGCAGCTTAACTGGGCAGGAGGGGACTGAAGCTTTCTTT. Encoded protein: CASSLTGQEGTEAFF. This chain uses TRBV5-1 with TRBJ1-1; D may be TRBD1 (5 bases). The germline V and J ends were trimmed by 2 bases and 5 bases, with 16 bases remaining between them. Germline V CDR1 and CDR2: SGHRS, YFSETQ. The CDR3 length is 15 residues.

The J gene is TRBJ2-7, the V gene TRBV4-1; TRBD2 matches at 8 bases. V dropped 2 bases and J dropped 3; count of bases not matched to a gene: 6. This CDR3 spans 15 amino acids. Germline V gene sequence: CDR1 MGHRA, CDR2 YSYEKL. The CDR3 spells CASSQLGAGGYEQYF. DNA of the CDR3: TGCGCCAGCAGCCAACTGGGGGCGGGAGGCTACGAGCAGTACTTC.

This chain joins TRBV7-6 and TRBJ2-7; tentatively, D is TRBD2 (6 bases). CDR1 SGHVS and CDR2 FNYEAQ come from the germline V gene. This CDR3 is 15 amino acids long. Trimming shortened V by 1 base and J by 3 bases, and 13 bases separated the two germline ends. CDR3 sequence (DNA): TGTGCCAGCAGCTTAGGGGACCGCGGGAACTACGAGCAGTACTTC. Its protein is CASSLGDRGNYEQYF.

Details on this clone: The same CDR3 can be traced to other DNA sequences in this sample. V is TRBV7-9 and J is TRBJ1-4; 7 nucleotides line up with TRBD1. CDR3 length: 14 amino acids. Germline V gives CDR1 SEHNR, CDR2 FQNEAQ (reference sequence). J lost 5 bases, V lost 5 bases, and 5 bases had no gene match. The CDR3 nucleotides are TGTGCCAGCAGCCGAGGACAGGCGAATGAAAAACTGTTTTTT. It codes for CASSRGQANEKLFF.

The chain uses TRBV4-2 and TRBJ2-2, with TRBD2 matching over 8 bases. The CDR3 is 16 amino acids. CDR1 and CDR2 from the germline V gene are LGHNA and YNFKEQ. With 8 bases clipped from V and 5 bases from J, the junction kept 13 bases outside the gene matches. Here the CDR3 reads CASRSGAGAETGELFF. The CDR3 DNA sequence: TGTGCCAGCCGTAGCGGGGCGGGAGCCGAAACCGGGGAGCTGTTTTTT.

The V and J genes are TRBV28 and TRBJ1-3; the match to TRBD1 covers 12 bases. Trimming removed 5 bases from V and 3 bases from J; junction bases left unmatched: 11. The CDR3 spans 18 residues. Per germline, CDR1 MDHEN and CDR2 SYDVKM. The CDR3 DNA sequence: TGTGCCAGCAGTCACAACCGGGACAGGGGGCCCGATGGAAACACCATATATTTT. Translating it yields CASSHNRDRGPDGNTIYF.

The genes are TRBV29-1 and TRBJ1-1, with D unclear. V was pared by 6 bases and J by 0 bases, with 5 bases between. The CDR3 spans 11 residues. Germline V lookup: CDR1 SQVTM, CDR2 ANQGSEA. CDR3 nucleotide sequence: TGCAGCGTCCGAGTGAACACTGAAGCTTTCTTT. Amino acid sequence: CSVRVNTEAFF.

The chain combines TRBV5-4 with TRBJ2-5, with 11 bases lining up with TRBD1. The CDR3 loop spans 16 amino acids. CDR1 is SGHNT, CDR2 YYREEE, per germline (reference sequence). After removal of 4 bases from V and 7 bases from J, the junction contained 12 bases not matched to a gene. In DNA, the CDR3 is TGTGCCAGCAGCCCCACACCCGGGGACAGGGGGGTGACCCAGTACTTC. Its protein is CASSPTPGDRGVTQYF.

The chain combines TRBV5-1 with TRBJ2-7; the D gene is possibly TRBD1 (6 bases). Germline CDR1 and CDR2: SGHRS and YFSETQ. The CDR3 extends over 15 amino acids. The V end was cut by 4 bases, the J end by 2 bases, with 16 bases between. This CDR3 is CASSRLPGQPYEQYF. The DNA for the CDR3 is TGCGCCAGCAGCAGGTTACCGGGACAACCCTACGAGCAGTACTTC.

The CDR3 region has the DNA TGTGCCAGCAGTTACGCATACAACGGACTTAACGGGGAGCTGTTTTTT. Its protein product is CASSYAYNGLNGELFF. V and J are TRBV6-6 and TRBJ2-2; a weak D match, TRBD2 (5 bases). The CDR3 runs 16 residues. CDR1 is MNHNY, CDR2 SVGAGI, per germline (reference sequence). Trimming stripped 2 bases from V and 7 bases from J, with 17 bases between.

This chain links TRBV10-3 with TRBJ2-7, with 11 bases fitting TRBD2. The germline V gene has CDR1 ENHRY and CDR2 SYGVKD. Trimming removed 4 bases from V and 11 bases from J; junction bases left unmatched: 7. There are 13 residues in the CDR3. The CDR3 here is CAISGTSGRIEYF. The CDR3 coding sequence is TGTGCCATCAGTGGTACTAGCGGGAGAATAGAGTACTTC.

This clone was detected once. The V and J genes are TRBV28 and TRBJ2-2, with 7 positions matching TRBD2. The CDR3 runs 16 residues. CDR1 is MDHEN, CDR2 SYDVKM, per germline. V gave up 5 bases and J gave up 2 bases; unmatched junction bases: 8. The CDR3 nucleotides are TGTGCCAGCAGTCAAATCGGCGGGAGTAACACCGGGGAGCTGTTTTTT. As protein: CASSQIGGSNTGELFF.